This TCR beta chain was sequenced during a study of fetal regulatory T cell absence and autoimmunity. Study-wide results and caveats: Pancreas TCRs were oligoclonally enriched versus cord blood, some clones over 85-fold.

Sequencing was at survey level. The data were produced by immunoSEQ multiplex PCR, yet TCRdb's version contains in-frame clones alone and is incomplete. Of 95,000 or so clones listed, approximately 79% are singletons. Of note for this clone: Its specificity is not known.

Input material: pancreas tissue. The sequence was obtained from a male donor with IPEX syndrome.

The CDR3 loop reads CASSFTTGPMNTEAFF. Here the CDR3 DNA reads TGTGCCAGCAGCTTCACGACAGGGCCCATGAACACTGAAGCTTTCTTT. The chain is built from TRBV7-8 and TRBJ1-1, with TRBD1 identical over 7 bases. The CDR3 length is 16 residues. From germline, CDR1 is SGHVS and CDR2 FQNEAQ. The V segment lost 3 bases and the J segment 0 bases; nucleotides outside the gene matches: 7.